This TCR beta chain was sequenced for a study of blood T cell repertoires in COVID-19. Across the whole study: Donors in Cohort 3 who had recovered were those with two negative PCRs, healthcare professional clearance, or resolution of their symptoms.

Germline CDR1 DFQATT, CDR2 SNEGSKA (reference sequence). The CDR3 contains 11 residues. The V end lost 5 bases, the J end lost 3 bases, and 8 bases lay between the germline ends. TCRdb keeps only in-frame clones here, not all; method: immunoSEQ multiplex PCR. In the table there are 350,000 to 400,000 clones, 80% to 90% of which are singletons. The specimen was PBMCs or T cells enriched from blood (not recorded which). The J gene is TRBJ2-7, the V gene TRBV20-1; D unclear. The sequence was collected from a man aged 40-50 years in a cohort exposed to, infected with or recovered from COVID-19 (not recorded which). This CDR3 is CSALQSYEQYF. The CDR3 region has the DNA TGCAGTGCTTTACAGAGCTACGAGCAGTACTTC.